These T cell receptor beta chains were read from a single sample in a study of blood T cell repertoires in COVID-19. Measured with immunoSEQ multiplex PCR; TCRdb has only the in-frame clones, and not every one. Of fewer than 400,000 clones listed, roughly 90% are singletons. The source material was PBMCs or T cells enriched from blood (not recorded which). All receptors derive from a woman in her twenties or thirties who had recovered from COVID-19. Each CDR3 is given without its conserved first and last residue.

V gene: TRBV30
CDR3 protein: AWRGLAGRYEQY

V gene: TRBV7-9
CDR3 protein: ASSPRLAGSYEQY

V gene: TRBV18
CDR3 protein: ASSPETGSNQPQH

V gene: TRBV7-9
CDR3 protein: ASRGMRGGELF

V gene: TRBV27
CDR3 protein: ASSLYRGYEQY

V gene: TRBV2
CDR3 protein: ASSEAGGSYNEQF

V gene: TRBV5-6
CDR3 protein: ASSFSLAAGETQY

V gene: TRBV6-5
CDR3 protein: ASRGSLSYNEQF

V gene: TRBV19
CDR3 protein: ASSTIQGGQPQH

V gene: TRBV11-2
CDR3 protein: ASSFLRGQRHEKLF

V gene: TRBV9
CDR3 protein: ASSADGTGFREQY

V gene: TRBV30
CDR3 protein: AILPGGNGNTIY

V gene: TRBV25-1
CDR3 protein: ASSSSGGRSFYEQY